This T cell receptor (beta chain) was retrieved from a study of T cell changes during pregnancy in multiple sclerosis. Profiled with immunoSEQ multiplex PCR; TCRdb holds only in-frame clones, not every one. The data show around 60,000 clones, with 93% seen just once and roughly 0.35% held by the top ten. The V and J ends lost 7 bases and 0 bases, in that order; junction bases with no gene match: 10. Germline V gene data show CDR1 as SNHLY and CDR2 as FYNNEI. The CDR3 sequence is 16 residues long. The chain carries TRBV2 and TRBJ2-7; TRBD1 aligns across 9 bases. The receptor's source is a female donor with multiple sclerosis, enrolled in a pregnancy study. The specimen was CD4+ T cells from peripheral blood mononuclear cells, collected before pregnancy. CDR3 DNA sequence: TGTGCCAGCACCGAACCGGGACAGGGTATCTCCTACGAGCAGTACTTC. Translated, it gives CASTEPGQGISYEQYF.